Presented here are 12 T cell receptor beta chains from one specimen sequenced in a study of shared clonotypes between healthy human individuals. CD45RO-negative cells were positively selected for CCR7, leaving out terminally differentiated effector memory CD45RA+ cells. The data were produced by immunoSEQ multiplex PCR, yet TCRdb's version contains in-frame clones alone and is incomplete. Of around 2.1 million clones listed, about 92% were seen once; the top ten hold about 1.5%. Sequenced sample: naive CD8+ T cells from PBMCs. These receptors came from a man aged 18 to 30 in good health. Some clones in this sample may be carry-over from other donors' samples.

The chain couples TRBV19 to TRBJ1-1; D gene ambiguous. Trimming cost V 3 bases and J 0 bases, with 8 bases left between them. CDR1 is LNHDA, CDR2 SQIVND, per germline (reference sequence). The CDR3 contains 14 residues. In DNA, the CDR3 is TGTGCCAGTAGTATGAGGCTGATGAACACTGAAGCTTTCTTT. Protein sequence: CASSMRLMNTEAFF.

The chain links TRBV4-2 to TRBJ2-7, with D perhaps TRBD2 (5 bases). This CDR3 region has 14 residues. CDR1 and CDR2 (germline): LGHNA, YNFKEQ. The germline V and J ends were trimmed by 4 bases and 2 bases, with 12 bases remaining between them. CDR3 coding DNA: TGTGCCAGCAGCCTGGGAGAAGGCCCCTACGAGCAGTACTTC. Translating it yields CASSLGEGPYEQYF.

Note on this clone: Additional DNA sequences in this sample encode the identical CDR3. The chain links TRBV7-9 to TRBJ2-7; no clear D gene. CDR1 is SEHNR, CDR2 FQNEAQ, per germline (reference sequence). The germline V and J ends were trimmed by 6 bases and 1 base, with 4 bases remaining between them. The CDR3 runs 11 residues. This chain's CDR3 is CASRASYEQYF. As DNA, the CDR3 is TGTGCCAGCAGGGCTTCCTACGAGCAGTACTTC.

The chain carries TRBV6-1 and TRBJ2-2; D possibly corresponds to TRBD2 (6 bases). Trimming shortened V by 4 bases and J by 4 bases, and 13 bases separated the two germline ends. Germline V lookup: CDR1 MNHNS, CDR2 SASEGT. The CDR3 runs to 15 residues. CDR3 nucleotide sequence: TGTGCCAGCAGTGTTCTCGGGGGAGGCACCGGGGAGCTGTTTTTT. It encodes CASSVLGGGTGELFF.

The genes are TRBV9 and TRBJ2-1, with D unclear. The V gene lost 0 bases and the J gene lost 9 bases, with 13 bases spanning the gap. The germline CDR1 and CDR2 sequences are SGDLS and YYNGEE. The CDR3 sequence is 14 residues long. The CDR3 DNA sequence: TGTGCCAGCAGCGTAGGACCGACCGTCCGTGAGCAGTTCTTC. It is translated as CASSVGPTVREQFF.

The chain links TRBV4-3 to TRBJ1-3; a possible D gene is TRBD1 (5 bases). The germline CDR1 and CDR2 sequences are LGHNA and YSLEER. Deletions cut 3 bases from V and 10 bases from J, with 19 bases between. The CDR3 runs 15 residues. CDR3 loop: CASSQGGLGKQTIYF. CDR3 bases: TGCGCCAGCAGCCAGGGGGGATTGGGGAAACAAACCATATATTTT.

The CDR3 spells CASSLENRESETQYF. The CDR3 region has the DNA TGTGCCAGCAGCTTAGAAAACAGGGAGAGCGAGACCCAGTACTTC. The chain recombines TRBV7-9 with TRBJ2-5, with D possibly being TRBD1 (6 bases). CDR1 and CDR2 (germline): SEHNR, FQNEAQ (reference sequence). The germline V and J ends were trimmed by 1 base and 5 bases, with 14 bases remaining between them. The CDR3 runs 15 residues.

The chain uses TRBV2 and TRBJ1-5, with 7 bases identical to TRBD1. Germline CDR1 is SNHLY and CDR2 is FYNNEI. Trimming took 6 bases from V and 4 from J; bases not matched to a gene: 9. The CDR3 has 15 residues. This CDR3 reads CASRVIAGGNQPQHF. DNA for the CDR3: TGTGCCAGCAGGGTAATAGCAGGGGGTAATCAGCCCCAGCATTTT.

Worth noting for this clone: Other nucleotide sequences in the sample specify the same CDR3. The genes are TRBV5-6 and TRBJ2-7, with TRBD2 matching over 12 bases. The CDR3 spans 15 residues. Trimming cost V 4 bases and J 3 bases; bases outside gene matches: 5. The germline V gene has CDR1 SGHDT and CDR2 YYEEEE. CDR3 region: CASSLGLAGGYEQYF. In DNA, the CDR3 is TGTGCCAGCAGCCTGGGACTAGCGGGCGGCTACGAGCAGTACTTC.

This chain's CDR3 is CASSLEGGRNIQYF. CDR3 sequence (DNA): TGCGCCAGCAGCTTGGAGGGGGGGCGAAACATTCAGTACTTC. The genes are TRBV5-1 and TRBJ2-4, with TRBD2 as a possible D gene (7 bases). Trimming cost V 0 bases and J 6 bases, with 10 bases left between them. The CDR3 spans 14 residues. CDR1 and CDR2 (germline): SGHRS, YFSETQ.

The chain joins TRBV9 to TRBJ2-1, with 10 bases that match TRBD2. The junction had 16 bases not matched to a gene; V was cut back by 0 bases and J by 7 bases. Germline CDR1 and CDR2: SGDLS and YYNGEE. This CDR3 region has 19 residues. The CDR3 loop is CASSVGEGLAYVLGNEQFF. The CDR3, as DNA: TGTGCCAGCAGCGTAGGCGAGGGACTAGCGTACGTACTGGGGAATGAGCAGTTCTTC.

The chain has TRBV15 and TRBJ1-1; D unresolved. The V end lost 0 bases, the J end lost 1 base, and 6 bases lay between the germline ends. The germline V gene encodes CDR1 LNHNV and CDR2 YYDKDF (reference sequence). The CDR3 spans 14 residues. CDR3 sequence reads: CATSRDWANTEAFF. The CDR3 DNA follows: TGTGCCACCAGCAGAGATTGGGCGAACACTGAAGCTTTCTTT.